These T cell receptor beta chains were read from a single sample in a study of blood T cell repertoires in COVID-19. Profiling relied on immunoSEQ multiplex PCR, and the TCRdb table lists in-frame clones only, not all of them. The sample lists about 190,000 clones, roughly 78% occurring once. The sequencing sample was made of peripheral blood. The receptors here all came from a woman older than 75 with active or convalescent COVID-19. CDR3s include the opening cysteine and the closing phenylalanine or tryptophan. Fields, in order: V gene, clone size, J gene, D gene, CDR3 DNA, CDR3 protein. The D gene is left open where the match is weak. Some rows mark clone size as missing; the rest say once, few, many or name a class of expanded clone.

>TRBV4-3|.|TRBJ2-7|TRBD1
TGCGCCAGCAGCCAAGATCGGGACAGGGGGCTCCACGAGCAGTACTTC
CASSQDRDRGLHEQYF
>TRBV9|few|TRBJ2-7|TRBD1
TGTGCCAGCAGCGTCCGGGACAGAACCTACGAGCAGTACTTC
CASSVRDRTYEQYF
>TRBV5-1|.|TRBJ2-3|TRBD1
TGCGCCAGCAGCTCGGAGACAGGGGATACGCAGTATTTT
CASSSETGDTQYF
>TRBV12-3/TRBV12-4|.|TRBJ1-1|.
TGTGCCAGCAGTTTTTCCGGTCGCACTGAAGCTTTCTTT
CASSFSGRTEAFF
>TRBV5-1|.|TRBJ1-3|TRBD1
TGCGCCAGCAGCTACGGACAGGGGCCCGGAAACACCATATATTTT
CASSYGQGPGNTIYF
>TRBV28|.|TRBJ2-1|TRBD2
TGTGCCAGCAGTTTTTACGGGGGGGGTAGCTCCTACAATGAGCAGTTCTTC
CASSFYGGGSSYNEQFF
>TRBV9|.|TRBJ1-4|TRBD1
TGTGCCAGCAGCGTAAGGGACAGGGGCCTCGTTAATGAAAAACTGTTTTTT
CASSVRDRGLVNEKLFF
>TRBV5-5|few|TRBJ1-2|.
TGTGCCAGCAGCTGGAGAGGGACTGGTAACTATGGCTACACCTTC
CASSWRGTGNYGYTF
>TRBV10-2|.|TRBJ2-1|.
TGCGCCAGCAGTGATCCCAGGGACACGAGCTCCTACAATGAGCAGTTCTTC
CASSDPRDTSSYNEQFF
>TRBV18|.|TRBJ1-1|.
TGTGCCAGCTCACAGTTTTCCGGGACAACGAACACTGAAGCTTTCTTT
CASSQFSGTTNTEAFF
>TRBV6-2/TRBV6-3|.|TRBJ2-5|TRBD1
TGTGCCAGCAGCAAAGACAGGGGGCAAGGAGAGACCCAGTACTTC
CASSKDRGQGETQYF
>TRBV28|.|TRBJ1-1|.
TGTGCCAGCAGTTTGTCCATCCCTGAAGCTTTCTTT
CASSLSIPEAFF
>TRBV19|few|TRBJ1-2|TRBD1
TGTGCCAGTAGTATATCGTCAGGGGGATCTGTTGGCTATGGCTACACCTTC
CASSISSGGSVGYGYTF
>TRBV18|.|TRBJ1-3|TRBD1
TGTGCCAGCTCACCTTCCCAGGGGGTTAGAGGAAACACCATATATTTT
CASSPSQGVRGNTIYF
>TRBV3-1/TRBV3-2|once|TRBJ1-1|.
TGTGCCAGCAGCTCCCCAGGGTACACTGAAGCTTTCTTT
CASSSPGYTEAFF
>TRBV28|few|TRBJ2-1|TRBD2
TGTGCCAGCAGTTTTTTTAGCGGGGGCACCAATGAGCAGTTCTTC
CASSFFSGGTNEQFF
>TRBV27|.|TRBJ2-7|.
TGTGCCAGCAGTTTAGACCCAGGAGGATCCTACGAGCAGTACTTC
CASSLDPGGSYEQYF
>TRBV18|.|TRBJ1-6|TRBD1
TGTGCCAGCTCAATCCGGGACAGACCTCCTTCACCCCTCCACTTT
CASSIRDRPPSPLHF
>TRBV20-1|few|TRBJ1-2|TRBD1
TGCAGTGCTAGTCAGGGGGTCTATGGCTACACCTTC
CSASQGVYGYTF
>TRBV27|.|TRBJ2-5|TRBD2
TGTGCCAGCAGTTTGACTAGCGGGGGGGCGGGAGAGACCCAGTACTTC
CASSLTSGGAGETQYF
>TRBV28|.|TRBJ1-4|.
TGTGCCAGCAGTTTTAGAGACAGGCCTGAAAAACTGTTTTTT
CASSFRDRPEKLFF
>TRBV18|.|TRBJ1-4|TRBD1
TGTGCCAGCTCACCGAGACAGGGCAATGAAAAACTGTTTTTT
CASSPRQGNEKLFF
>TRBV29-1|.|TRBJ2-2|TRBD1
TGCAGCCCCGACGACAAGGGACAGGGGAGGTTCACCGGGGAGCTGTTTTTT
CSPDDKGQGRFTGELFF
>TRBV30|.|TRBJ2-3|TRBD1
TGTGCCTGGAGTGTAGGCGGATTGACAGGGGTTGAAGATACGCAGTATTTT
CAWSVGGLTGVEDTQYF
>TRBV3-1/TRBV3-2|.|TRBJ2-1|TRBD2
TGTGCCAGCAGCCAGGGACTAGCGCTTACGGAGTTCTTC
CASSQGLALTEFF
>TRBV2|once|TRBJ2-7|TRBD1
TGTGCCAGCAGTGAGGGGGACAGTTACTACGAGCAGTACTTC
CASSEGDSYYEQYF
>TRBV28|.|TRBJ1-2|TRBD1
TGTGCCAGCAGACAGACACTGGGACAGGGGGGAATCTATGGCTACACCTTC
CASRQTLGQGGIYGYTF
>TRBV9|few|TRBJ2-1|TRBD2
TGTGCCAGTTCAAGAATAGCGGGGGGATCTTACAATGAGCAGTTCTTC
CASSRIAGGSYNEQFF
>TRBV29-1|.|TRBJ1-2|TRBD1
TGCAGCGCGGAGAAGGGACAGAGCTATGGCTACACCTTC
CSAEKGQSYGYTF
>TRBV6-2/TRBV6-3|.|TRBJ2-3|TRBD1
TGTGCCAGCAGCCAGGACAGGGAGACGCAGTATTTT
CASSQDRETQYF
>TRBV7-9|.|TRBJ1-4|TRBD1
TGTGCCAGCAGCCAGGGGACAGCGGCAACTAATGAAAAACTGTTTTTT
CASSQGTAATNEKLFF
>TRBV12-3/TRBV12-4|.|TRBJ2-3|.
TGTGCCAGCACCACGCACTACACAGATACGCAGTATTTT
CASTTHYTDTQYF
>TRBV28|.|TRBJ2-7|.
TGTGCCAGCATTAGCGCGAACCGCCCCTACGAGCAGTACTTC
CASISANRPYEQYF